This is a list of T cell receptor beta chains from one sample in a study of cytomegalovirus exposure and HLA in healthy donors. Data came from immunoSEQ multiplex PCR; TCRdb stores just in-frame clones and leaves some out. The sample lists approximately 73,000 clones; roughly 64% were seen once. Sequencing was done on a sample of PBMCs. The receptors originated from a man aged 30-40 years in good health and CMV-seropositive. Both conserved end residues are part of each CDR3. D genes are given only for firm matches. Size is omitted from some rows. Given values are once, few, many or a class for expanded clones.

j_call d_call clone_size v_call cdr3_nt cdr3_aa
TRBJ2-1 TRBD2 NA TRBV11-3 TGTGCCAGCAGCTTAGGGAATAGCGGGATCGATGAGCAGTTCTTC CASSLGNSGIDEQFF
TRBJ2-6 TRBD2 NA TRBV28 TGTGCCAGCAGTTTTAGCGGGTTGGTCTCTGGGGCCAACGTCCTGACTTTC CASSFSGLVSGANVLTF
TRBJ2-1 NA NA TRBV5-1 TGCGCCAGCAGCTTGGCCCTCTGGCGGGTGAGCTCCTACAATGAGCAGTTCTTC CASSLALWRVSSYNEQFF
TRBJ2-2 NA NA TRBV6-5 TGTGCCAGCAAGATTAGCAGGAACACCGGGGAGCTGTTTTTT CASKISRNTGELFF
TRBJ2-1 TRBD2 NA TRBV19 TGTGCCAGTAGTATCGGCGGGAGATGGTCCTACAATGAGCAGTTCTTC CASSIGGRWSYNEQFF
TRBJ2-2 NA NA TRBV6-5 TGTGCCACGCGGGTGGGCATAGCGAACACCGGGGAGCTGTTTTTT CATRVGIANTGELFF
TRBJ1-1 NA NA TRBV6-1 TGTGCCAGCCTGCGGGACGAGGGACCTAAAGCTTTCTTT CASLRDEGPKAFF
TRBJ2-5 NA once TRBV6-6 TGTGCCAGCAGCCCACGGGACTCCCCGTCGGAAGAGACCCAGTACTTC CASSPRDSPSEETQYF
TRBJ2-7 TRBD2 NA TRBV4-1 TGCGCCAGCAGCCAAGGGGAGGGGTCCTACGAGCAGTACTTC CASSQGEGSYEQYF
TRBJ1-5 NA NA TRBV2 TGTGCCAGCAGTGAATGGGCGCGACAGCCCCAGCATTTT CASSEWARQPQHF
TRBJ2-1 TRBD1 NA TRBV27 TGTGCCAGCAGTTCAAGAGGCCGAACAGGGGAAGAGCAGTTCTTC CASSSRGRTGEEQFF
TRBJ1-4 TRBD1 few TRBV5-1 TGCGCCAGCAGTACAGGGGGAGGTGAAAAACTGTTTTTT CASSTGGGEKLFF
TRBJ1-2 TRBD1 NA TRBV28 TGTGCCAGCAGTCTAATGACAGGGGCGTTGGTCGCCGGCTACACCTTC CASSLMTGALVAGYTF
TRBJ2-7 NA NA TRBV15 TGTGCCACCAGCAGAGATAGGGCGGGGGAGCAGTACTTC CATSRDRAGEQYF
TRBJ1-1 NA NA TRBV19 TGTGCCAGTAGTATAGAGGCCTTGAACACTGAAGCTTTCTTT CASSIEALNTEAFF
TRBJ2-5 TRBD2 NA TRBV4-1 TGCGCCAGCAGCCAGTCGGGACTAGCGGGCGAGACCCAGTACTTC CASSQSGLAGETQYF
TRBJ2-7 TRBD1 NA TRBV18 TGTGCCAGCTCAGAAACAGGGGGGCTTGGGTACGAGCAGTACTTC CASSETGGLGYEQYF
TRBJ1-2 NA NA TRBV27 TGTGCGGCAGGTGTGGGCCATGGCTACACCTTC CAAGVGHGYTF
TRBJ2-7 NA NA TRBV4-1 TGCGCCAGCAGCCCCGGACTACGCGACGAGCAGTACTTC CASSPGLRDEQYF
TRBJ2-7 TRBD2 few TRBV10-2 TGCGCCAGCAGGCTAGCGGGGGGACTTTCGGAGCAGTACTTC CASRLAGGLSEQYF
TRBJ2-7 NA NA TRBV9 TGTGCCAGCAGCGTCCCCAGGGACGGGACTTCTGGCGAGCAGTACTTC CASSVPRDGTSGEQYF
TRBJ2-5 TRBD2 NA TRBV29-1 TGCAGCGTTGAGTGGACTAGCGGGAGGAGAGGGGAGACCCAGTACTTC CSVEWTSGRRGETQYF
TRBJ1-1 TRBD1 few TRBV7-2 TGTGCCAGCAGCTCCCGACAGGGTGGCGCTGAAGCTTTCTTT CASSSRQGGAEAFF
TRBJ2-2 NA NA TRBV4-3 TGCGCCAGCAGCCAAGGGCGGGGGCAGGACGGGGAGCTGTTTTTT CASSQGRGQDGELFF
TRBJ1-5 NA NA TRBV15 TGTGCCACCAGCAGAGTCAGGATTCCTCAGCCCCAGCATTTT CATSRVRIPQPQHF
TRBJ2-7 NA NA TRBV2 TGTGCCAGCAGTGAGAGCGGCACCACAGCGCAGTACTTC CASSESGTTAQYF
TRBJ1-5 NA NA TRBV6-1 TGTGCCAGCAGTGAAAGGACAACGAATCAGCCCCAGCATTTT CASSERTTNQPQHF
TRBJ2-1 NA NA TRBV19 TGTGCCAGTGATAGCTCCTACAATGAGCAGTTCTTC CASDSSYNEQFF
TRBJ1-5 NA NA TRBV5-6 TGTGCCAGCAGCTTGGCACAGGTCAGTCAGCCCCAGCATTTT CASSLAQVSQPQHF
TRBJ2-2 NA NA TRBV6-4 TGTGCCAGCAGTGACGAGGGGGACACCGGGGAGCTGTTTTTT CASSDEGDTGELFF
TRBJ2-1 NA NA TRBV19 TGTGCCAGTAGCGCTAGCGCTGAGCAGTTCTTC CASSASAEQFF
TRBJ2-4 NA NA TRBV5-6 TGTGCCAGCAGCTTGGCGCAACTAGGATGGGGCATTCAGTACTTC CASSLAQLGWGIQYF
TRBJ2-4 NA NA TRBV4-3 TGCGCCAGCAGCCTCGGGCTAGAGGGAAACATTCAGTACTTC CASSLGLEGNIQYF
TRBJ2-5 NA NA TRBV10-1 TGCGCCAGCAGTGAGGGAGGCGTCGAGACCCAGTACTTC CASSEGGVETQYF